A selection of T cell receptor beta chains follows, all from one sample in a study of blood T cell repertoires in COVID-19. Libraries were prepared by immunoSEQ multiplex PCR; TCRdb keeps only in-frame clonotypes and omits some of them. The sample has just over 150,000 clones; around 85% are singletons. Sequenced input: peripheral blood. Source of these receptors: a woman between 65 and 79 years old with acute or convalescent COVID-19. CDR3s include the opening cysteine and the closing phenylalanine or tryptophan. D genes are given only for firm matches. The listing skips clone size in some rows; elsewhere it reads once, few, many or a size class.

>TRBJ1-2|NA|TRBV18|NA
TGTGCCAGCTCACCCCTCACGGACACTAACTATGGCTACACCTTC
CASSPLTDTNYGYTF
>TRBJ2-5|TRBD1|TRBV11-2|NA
TGTGCCAGCAGCTTAGGGCAGGGGGTCAAGGAGACCCAGTACTTC
CASSLGQGVKETQYF
>TRBJ1-5|NA|TRBV6-2/TRBV6-3|NA
TGTGCCAGCAGCCCCCCGGGTCAGCCCCAGCATTTT
CASSPPGQPQHF
>TRBJ2-7|NA|TRBV6-5|NA
TGTGCCAGCAGCGGACAGTCGGTCGGCGCCTACGAGCAGTACTTC
CASSGQSVGAYEQYF
>TRBJ2-3|NA|TRBV7-2|NA
TGTGCCAGCGGCGGACAACAGACTAGCACAGATACGCAGTATTTT
CASGGQQTSTDTQYF
>TRBJ2-1|TRBD1|TRBV6-6|NA
TGTGCCAGCAGTTACTTGGGACAGGGGTGGTTCAATGAGCAGTTCTTC
CASSYLGQGWFNEQFF
>TRBJ1-5|NA|TRBV6-2/TRBV6-3|NA
TGTGCCAGCAGTTACTCGACTGGATCTAGGAAACAGCCCCAGCATTTT
CASSYSTGSRKQPQHF
>TRBJ1-5|TRBD1|TRBV28|NA
TGTGCCAGCAGTTTTTATAGGACAGGGGGGTACCTGGTTAATCAGCCCCAGCATTTT
CASSFYRTGGYLVNQPQHF
>TRBJ1-4|NA|TRBV5-6|NA
TGTGCCAGCAGCCGCCCCACGGGAGGCAATGAAAAACTGTTTTTT
CASSRPTGGNEKLFF
>TRBJ1-5|NA|TRBV19|few
TGTGCCAGTAGTATATCAGTATATAGCAATCAGCCCCAGCATTTT
CASSISVYSNQPQHF
>TRBJ1-1|NA|TRBV7-2|NA
TGTGCCAGCAGCCCCTCTGGAGCGAGGACTGAAGCTTTCTTT
CASSPSGARTEAFF
>TRBJ1-2|NA|TRBV13|NA
TGTGCCAGCAGCTTAGGTGCCAGGGCGTATGGCTACACCTTC
CASSLGARAYGYTF
>TRBJ1-1|NA|TRBV5-1|NA
TGCGCCAGCAGCCCGAATATCGGGGGAGCCATGAACACTGAAGCTTTCTTT
CASSPNIGGAMNTEAFF
>TRBJ1-5|TRBD1|TRBV6-2/TRBV6-3|NA
TGTGCCAGCAGCCCGGGACAGGGGTTCAATCAGCCCCAGCATTTT
CASSPGQGFNQPQHF
>TRBJ1-5|NA|TRBV3-1/TRBV3-2|NA
TGTGCCAGCAGCCCCCTAGGTCAGGGACCCCAGCATTTT
CASSPLGQGPQHF
>TRBJ1-5|NA|TRBV3-1/TRBV3-2|once
TGTGCCAGCAGTGTGGGCAGGGAACAGCCCCAGCATTTT
CASSVGREQPQHF
>TRBJ2-7|TRBD1|TRBV7-9|NA
TGTGCCAGCAGCCCAACCGACAGGGGACGCTACGAGCAGTACTTC
CASSPTDRGRYEQYF
>TRBJ2-2|NA|TRBV15|once
TGTGCCACCGCACGGGGTCAAGGTCCTGGGGAGCTGTTTTTT
CATARGQGPGELFF
>TRBJ2-7|NA|TRBV7-2|NA
TGTGCCAGCAGTCCGTCAGGACATCCCTCCGGCGAGCAGTACTTC
CASSPSGHPSGEQYF
>TRBJ2-2|NA|TRBV6-1|NA
TGTGCCAGCAGTGAACGGACACCAACGAACACCGGGGAGCTGTTTTTT
CASSERTPTNTGELFF
>TRBJ2-3|TRBD2|TRBV7-3|NA
TGTGCCAGCAGCTTAATAGGGACTAGCGGGGCCAAGGGTACGCAGTATTTT
CASSLIGTSGAKGTQYF
>TRBJ2-2|NA|TRBV12-3/TRBV12-4|once
TGTGCCAGCAGAGCTAGCGACACAGGGGAGCTGTTTTTT
CASRASDTGELFF
>TRBJ1-1|NA|TRBV11-1|NA
TGTGCCAGCAGCTTAGGAGGCGCAGTGAACACTGAAGCTTTCTTT
CASSLGGAVNTEAFF
>TRBJ1-1|TRBD1|TRBV19|few
TGTGCCAGTAGTATGGGACAGGGGGCAGCGGGGACTGAAGCTTTCTTT
CASSMGQGAAGTEAFF
>TRBJ2-7|TRBD2|TRBV4-2|NA
TGTGCCAGCAGCCAAGCTAGCGGGAGTCAGACCTACGAGCAGTACTTC
CASSQASGSQTYEQYF
>TRBJ2-5|TRBD2|TRBV19|NA
TGTGCCAGTAGTATGCCCATTCTGCGGGGGGCCCCCCCGGCCCAGTACTTC
CASSMPILRGAPPAQYF
>TRBJ2-1|NA|TRBV14|NA
TGTGCCAGCAGCCAAGAATCAACTGGCAATGAGCAGTTCTTC
CASSQESTGNEQFF
>TRBJ2-1|NA|TRBV1|NA
TGCACCAGCAGCCAAGATCTTCAACCCTGGACTAGCTCATCGGTCACGGCCAATGAGCAGTTCTTC
CTSSQDLQPWTSSSVTANEQFF
>TRBJ1-4|NA|TRBV21-1|NA
TGTGCCAGCAGCAAAGCGGGGGACAGGTCAGTCTCCTATATCGAAAAACTGTTTTTT
CASSKAGDRSVSYIEKLFF
>TRBJ1-1|NA|TRBV2|NA
TGTGCCAGCAGTGAATCGGACACTGAAGCTTTCTTT
CASSESDTEAFF
>TRBJ2-2|NA|TRBV9|once
TGTGCCAGCAGCGCCCGAGGGGGGGCCGCGAACACCGGGGAGCTGTTTTTT
CASSARGGAANTGELFF
>TRBJ1-2|NA|TRBV6-5|NA
TGTGCCAGCAGCCCGTGGGGGGGCCGGAACTATGGCTACACCTTC
CASSPWGGRNYGYTF
>TRBJ2-3|TRBD2|TRBV9|NA
TGTGCCAGCAGCGTACAAGGCATCGAGCGGGGGGGCACAGATACGCAGTATTTT
CASSVQGIERGGTDTQYF
>TRBJ2-2|TRBD1|TRBV5-1|NA
TGCGCCAGCAGCTTGGTCGATCGGGACAGGGTTTCCGGTGGGAACATCGGGGAGCTGTTTTTT
CASSLVDRDRVSGGNIGELFF
>TRBJ1-2|TRBD1|TRBV6-5|NA
TGTGCCAGCAGTTACCGGGACAGGGGTCATTATGGCTACACCTTC
CASSYRDRGHYGYTF
>TRBJ1-5|NA|TRBV5-1|NA
TGCGCCAGCAGCCCGGACAGAGGAAGTCAGCCCCAGCATTTT
CASSPDRGSQPQHF
>TRBJ1-2|NA|TRBV21-1|once
TGTGCCAGCAGCAAAGGGGGGTCAGGGGGCGACTATGGCTACACCTTC
CASSKGGSGGDYGYTF
>TRBJ1-5|NA|TRBV28|NA
TGTGCCAGCAGGGTAAGCGGGATTCAGCCCCAGCATTTT
CASRVSGIQPQHF
>TRBJ1-1|NA|TRBV19|NA
TGTGCCAGTAGTATTTTTACAGGACATCCGACTGAAGCTTTCTTT
CASSIFTGHPTEAFF
>TRBJ2-1|NA|TRBV6-5|NA
TGTGCCAGCAGTTTCTCCCCCTCGAGTGAGCAGTTCTTC
CASSFSPSSEQFF
>TRBJ1-6|NA|TRBV6-5|NA
TGTGCCAGCAGTTACCCGGGTAATTCACCCCTCCACTTT
CASSYPGNSPLHF